One and the same sample provided the 31 T cell receptor beta chains below, sequenced in a study of Ad26.COV2.S vaccination and SARS-CoV-2 variants. The treatment denotes: around 19 received Ad26.COV2.S at low or high dose, single or two shots; roughly five received placebo; per-sample allocation not given. Specimen acquisition occurred on day 63 following the initial vaccine or placebo injection. Sequencing used immunoSEQ multiplex PCR; TCRdb keeps in-frame clones, though not all of them. This sample has around 450,000 clones, with roughly 89% found just once. Sequenced material: peripheral blood, taken in a trial of Ad26.COV2.S vaccine versus placebo. Receptors were obtained from a person aged 18-65 years who received the Ad26.COV2.S COVID-19 vaccine or a placebo.

This chain joins TRBV5-1 and TRBJ1-5, with 7 bases lining up with TRBD1. V lost 4 bases to trimming and J lost 6 bases; unmatched junction nucleotides: 13. The CDR3 totals 16 residues. The V gene's germline CDR1 is SGHRS and CDR2 YFSETQ. CDR3 sequence (DNA): TGCGCCAGCAGCCCCGACGGCCCCAGGGGGGCTCAGCCCCAGCATTTT. Its translation is CASSPDGPRGAQPQHF.

This chain uses TRBV19 with TRBJ1-4; no definite D call. The CDR3 is 13 amino acids. Trimming cost V 5 bases and J 8 bases, with 12 bases left between them. Germline CDR1 is LNHDA and CDR2 is SQIVND (reference sequence). CDR3 region: CASSFLTDEKLFF. The CDR3 region has the DNA TGTGCCAGTAGTTTTCTAACAGACGAAAAACTGTTTTTT.

The V gene is TRBV5-1, the J gene TRBJ2-7, with 7 bases aligning to TRBD1. CDR3 length: 15 residues. Trimming took 4 bases from V and 0 from J; bases not matched to a gene: 7. Germline CDR1 is SGHRS and CDR2 is YFSETQ. CDR3 sequence (DNA): TGCGCCAGCAGCCCAACAGGGGCCCCCTCCTACGAGCAGTACTTC. Its protein product is CASSPTGAPSYEQYF.

The chain employs TRBV12-3 or TRBV12-4 and TRBJ2-5; maybe TRBD1 (5 bases). The CDR3 length is 11 residues. V was clipped by 3 bases and J by 7 bases, with 6 bases between them. For the CDR3, the DNA is TGTGCCAGCAGTTTCAGGGCGACCCAGTACTTC. It codes for CASSFRATQYF.

This clone has just one count. Here the CDR3 reads CASSPPRSRNTEAFF. In DNA, the CDR3 is TGTGCCAGCAGCCCACCACGCAGCCGGAACACTGAAGCTTTCTTT. The rearrangement uses TRBV9 and TRBJ1-1; D ambiguous. The germline CDR1 and CDR2 sequences are SGDLS and YYNGEE. This CDR3 has 15 amino acids. V lost 4 bases and J lost 1, with 14 bases in between. The full variable domain, its missing parts supplied by reference TRBV9 and TRBJ1-1, is DSGVTQTPKHLITATGQRVTLRCSPRSGDLSVYWYQQSLDQGLQFLIQYYNGEERAKGNILERFSAQQFPDLHSELNLSSLELGDSALYFCASSPPRSRNTEAFFGQGTRLTVV.

This clone was counted between two and nine times. The chain carries TRBV7-9 and TRBJ2-1, with 12 bases that match TRBD2. J was trimmed by 5 bases and V by 5 bases; bases with no gene match: 10. The CDR3 runs to 17 residues. Per the germline V gene, CDR1 is SEHNR and CDR2 is FQNEAQ (reference sequence). The CDR3 sequence is CASSPARGLAGNNEQFF. The CDR3 bases are TGTGCCAGCAGCCCCGCCCGAGGACTAGCGGGGAACAATGAGCAGTTCTTC.

This chain uses TRBV25-1 with TRBJ2-7; D ambiguous. The CDR3 loop spans 14 amino acids. Germline V gene sequence: CDR1 MGHDK, CDR2 SYGVNS. The germline V and J ends were trimmed by 0 bases and 4 bases, with 10 bases remaining between them. This chain's CDR3 is CASSEYGVEYEQYF. Here the CDR3 DNA reads TGTGCCAGCAGTGAATATGGCGTAGAGTACGAGCAGTACTTC.

V and J are TRBV11-3 and TRBJ1-1, with D possibly being TRBD1 (5 bases). This CDR3 comprises 18 residues. The germline V gene has CDR1 SGHNT and CDR2 YENEEA. V was pared by 5 bases and J by 1 base, with 23 bases between. The CDR3 bases are TGTGCCAGCAGCCCTAGGGGCCCGAGACAGTCCCAGAACACTGAAGCTTTCTTT. It specifies CASSPRGPRQSQNTEAFF.

V is TRBV5-1 and J is TRBJ2-2, with D hard to call. Germline-derived CDR1 and CDR2 are SGHRS and YFSETQ. This CDR3 comprises 13 residues. With 2 bases removed from V and 4 bases from J, the gap between germline ends came to 6 bases. The CDR3 loop is CASSFAGTGELFF. The DNA for the CDR3 is TGCGCCAGCAGCTTTGCAGGCACCGGGGAGCTGTTTTTT.

The CDR3 reads CASSAWDTEGSNQPQHF. DNA of the CDR3: TGTGCCAGCAGCGCGTGGGACACCGAGGGAAGCAATCAGCCCCAGCATTTT. The chain has TRBV9 and TRBJ1-5, with a weak D call TRBD1 (6 bases). CDR3 size: 17 residues. The germline V gene encodes CDR1 SGDLS and CDR2 YYNGEE. V lost 3 bases and J lost 1, with 17 bases in between.

V usage is TRBV19 and J usage is TRBJ2-1; possible D gene TRBD1, 6 bases. The CDR3 has 15 amino acids. V dropped 1 base and J dropped 7 bases, with 14 bases sitting between them. Germline V gene lookup returns CDR1 LNHDA and CDR2 SQIVND (reference sequence). The CDR3 coding sequence is TGTGCCAGTAGTATAGTCAGGGGTGGGGAGAATGAGCAGTTCTTC. This gives the protein CASSIVRGGENEQFF. The whole variable domain, filled in from reference TRBV19 and TRBJ2-1, reads DGGITQSPKYLFRKEGQNVTLSCEQNLNHDAMYWYRQDPGQGLRLIYYSQIVNDFQKGDIAEGYSVSREKKESFPLTVTSAQKNPTAFYLCASSIVRGGENEQFFGPGTRLTVL.

The chain combines TRBV6-5 with TRBJ1-1; 7 bases map to TRBD1. V lost 8 bases, J lost 2 bases, and 5 bases stayed unmatched. The CDR3 has 13 amino acids. Germline-derived CDR1 and CDR2 are MNHEY and SVGAGI. The CDR3 is CASWGTANTEAFF. For the CDR3, the DNA is TGTGCCAGCTGGGGGACAGCTAACACTGAAGCTTTCTTT.

Here the CDR3 DNA reads TGTGCCAGCAGCTTAACAGGACAGGGCCGTCCCCTCCACTTT. Translation: CASSLTGQGRPLHF. The chain couples TRBV7-2 to TRBJ1-6; TRBD1 matches at 8 bases. Trimming removed 2 bases from V and 13 bases from J; junction bases left unmatched: 7. CDR1 is SGHTA and CDR2 is FQGNSA in the germline V gene. The CDR3 is 14 amino acids.

The chain uses TRBV30 and TRBJ1-6, with D unclear. Germline assignment: CDR1 GTSNPN and CDR2 SVGIG (reference sequence). Trimming removed 8 bases from V and 0 bases from J, with 14 bases in between. This CDR3 contains 15 residues. CDR3 loop: CAGSRQSSYNSPLHF. CDR3 in DNA: TGTGCCGGGTCGCGGCAGAGCTCCTATAATTCACCCCTCCACTTT. Together with reference TRBV30 and TRBJ1-6, the CDR3 gives the full variable domain: SQTIHQWPATLVQPVGSPLSLECTVEGTSNPNLYWYRQAAGRGLQLLFYSVGIGQISSEVPQNLSASRPQDRQFILSSKKLLLSDSGFYLCAGSRQSSYNSPLHFGNGTRLTVT.

The rearrangement links TRBV6-5 to TRBJ2-5, with 8 nucleotides matching TRBD2. The CDR3 length is 13 residues. Per the germline V gene, CDR1 is MNHEY and CDR2 is SVGAGI. The trim removed 6 bases at V and 1 base at J, leaving 1 base unmatched. DNA for the CDR3: TGTGCCAGCAGAGGACTAGCCCAAGAGACCCAGTACTTC. It encodes CASRGLAQETQYF.

V usage is TRBV9 and J usage is TRBJ2-1; 8 bases map to TRBD1. The trim removed 4 bases at V and 4 bases at J, leaving 4 bases unmatched. This CDR3 is built from 14 residues. Germline V gene lookup returns CDR1 SGDLS and CDR2 YYNGEE. The CDR3 DNA reads as TGTGCCAGCAGCTCCAGGGGGCCATACAATGAGCAGTTCTTC. Translation: CASSSRGPYNEQFF.

This sequence joins TRBV14 and TRBJ1-2, with D possibly being TRBD1 (5 bases). The CDR3 covers 16 residues. Germline CDR1 reads SGHDN; CDR2 reads FVKESK. The ends were cut back, 4 bases at V and 3 bases at J, with 18 bases in the middle. CDR3 nucleotide sequence: TGTGCCAGCAGCCCGATAACTCGAGACAGCCACTATGGCTACACCTTC. Translated, it gives CASSPITRDSHYGYTF.

This chain uses TRBV11-2 with TRBJ2-7; 12 nucleotides agree with TRBD2. CDR3 length equals 18 residues. The junction had 10 bases not matched to a gene; V was cut back by 1 base and J by 3 bases. The V gene's germline CDR1 is SGHAT and CDR2 FQNNGV. The CDR3 region is CASSLVPLLAGGGYEQYF. Here the CDR3 DNA reads TGTGCCAGCAGCTTAGTACCCCTACTAGCGGGGGGAGGCTACGAGCAGTACTTC.

The rearrangement joins TRBV15 to TRBJ2-1; D could derive from TRBD1 or TRBD2 (6 bases each). Trimming removed 2 bases from V and 0 bases from J, with 17 bases in between. CDR1 is LNHNV, CDR2 YYDKDF, per germline (reference sequence). The length of the CDR3 is 18 residues. In DNA, the CDR3 is TGTGCCACCAGCAGAACCAGGGGAGCGGGCCGCTCCTACAATGAGCAGTTCTTC. It is translated as CATSRTRGAGRSYNEQFF.

The V and J genes are TRBV27 and TRBJ2-2; TRBD2 aligns across 7 bases. The germline V gene encodes CDR1 MNHEY and CDR2 SMNVEV (reference sequence). The CDR3 covers 15 residues. J was trimmed by 5 bases and V by 0 bases; bases with no gene match: 3. The CDR3 protein is CASSLSWGGTGELFF. The CDR3 nucleotides read TGTGCCAGCAGTTTATCGTGGGGGGGTACCGGGGAGCTGTTTTTT.

The gene calls are TRBV25-1 and TRBJ1-2; TRBD1 aligns across 9 bases. Trimming cost V 4 bases and J 4 bases; bases outside gene matches: 16. The CDR3 has 18 amino acids. CDR1 is MGHDK, CDR2 SYGVNS, per germline. The CDR3 reads CASSGKTGQGEGGYGYTF. In nucleotides, the CDR3 is TGTGCCAGCAGTGGAAAGACGGGACAGGGTGAAGGAGGCTATGGCTACACCTTC.

Only a few counts were recorded for this clone. The CDR3 sequence: CASRPMTGANSPLHF. The DNA of the CDR3 is TGTGCCAGCAGGCCCATGACAGGGGCCAATTCACCCCTCCACTTT. The chain carries TRBV6-5 and TRBJ1-6; 8 bases line up with TRBD1. The CDR3 sequence is 15 residues long. Germline V CDR1 and CDR2: MNHEY, SVGAGI. V shed 6 bases, J shed 7 bases, and the junction held 8 bases outside the gene matches.

V gene TRBV18 combines with J gene TRBJ1-1; 7 bases are shared with TRBD1. Losses at the gene ends were 6 bases for V and 2 bases for J; bases not matched to a gene: 9. This CDR3 is built from 15 residues. Germline V gene lookup returns CDR1 KGHSH and CDR2 LQKENI. The CDR3 DNA is TGTGCCAGCTCCCTACAGGGACAGCGCAACACTGAAGCTTTCTTT. This codes for CASSLQGQRNTEAFF.

CDR3 amino acids: CASSRPTGDTQYF. The CDR3 region has the DNA TGTGCCAGCAGCCGTCCGACAGGAGATACGCAGTATTTT. The rearrangement links TRBV13 to TRBJ2-3; D perhaps matches TRBD1 (6 bases). V shed 5 bases and J shed 5 bases, with 11 bases lying between them. The CDR3 is 13 amino acids. Per the germline V gene, CDR1 is PRHDT and CDR2 is FYEKMQ (reference sequence).

This chain links TRBV3-1 (or the pseudogene TRBV3-2) with TRBJ1-1; maybe TRBD1 (6 bases). The CDR3 runs to 13 residues. The V gene's germline CDR1 is LGHDT and CDR2 YNNKEL (reference sequence). The V end was cut by 4 bases, the J end by 11 bases, with 17 bases between. CDR3 DNA sequence: TGTGCCAGCAGCCTAAGAGGGGGGTTAAGCGCTTTCTTT. Translating gives CASSLRGGLSAFF.

This chain uses TRBV2 with TRBJ2-2; D unclear. Trimming took 2 bases from V and 6 from J, leaving 7 bases between them. CDR3 length: 13 amino acids. The germline V gene encodes CDR1 SNHLY and CDR2 FYNNEI. CDR3 sequence (DNA): TGTGCCAGCAGTGAATTCGGAGCCGGGGAGCTGTTTTTT. This codes for CASSEFGAGELFF.

The J gene is TRBJ2-2, the V gene TRBV5-4; 11 bases match TRBD1. The CDR3 has 15 residues. Germline V gene sequence: CDR1 SGHNT, CDR2 YYREEE (reference sequence). Unmatched junction bases numbered 4, after V lost 6 bases and J lost 3 bases. The CDR3 sequence: CASIGTGGDTGELFF. The CDR3 DNA reads TGTGCCAGCATCGGGACAGGGGGGGACACCGGGGAGCTGTTTTTT.

The chain is built from TRBV28 and TRBJ1-2; 11 bases fit TRBD1. In germline, CDR1 is MDHEN, CDR2 SYDVKM. The CDR3 runs to 19 residues. After removal of 5 bases from V and 1 base from J, the junction contained 15 bases not matched to a gene. Here the CDR3 reads CASSGPRGQGGKGNYGYTF. The CDR3 nucleotides are TGTGCCAGCAGTGGCCCGAGGGGACAGGGGGGGAAGGGTAACTATGGCTACACCTTC.

This chain links TRBV7-9 with TRBJ2-1; 10 bases are a match to TRBD1. The CDR3 sequence is 15 residues long. Germline CDR1 reads SEHNR; CDR2 reads FQNEAQ (reference sequence). V shed 5 bases, J shed 8 bases, and the junction held 9 bases outside the gene matches. CDR3 in DNA: TGTGCCAGCAGCCCAGGGACAGGGGAGCGGGATGAGCAGTTCTTC. Translation gives CASSPGTGERDEQFF.

The rearrangement uses TRBV18 and TRBJ2-3, with TRBD2 identical over 8 bases. Per germline, CDR1 KGHSH and CDR2 LQKENI. The CDR3 covers 15 residues. With V trimmed by 1 base and J by 0 bases, 0 bases remained unmatched. CDR3 sequence: CASSPLAGSTDTQYF. The CDR3 nucleotides are TGTGCCAGCTCACCACTAGCGGGGAGCACAGATACGCAGTATTTT.

The rearrangement joins TRBV7-9 to TRBJ2-1, with TRBD2 as a possible D gene (6 bases). The germline CDR1 and CDR2 sequences are SEHNR and FQNEAQ (reference sequence). V was pared by 6 bases and J by 7 bases, with 16 bases between. The CDR3 is made up of 14 amino acids. Here the CDR3 DNA reads TGTGCCAGCAGTAATCTTCAGGGAGGTAATGAGCAGTTCTTC. Its translation is CASSNLQGGNEQFF. The whole variable domain, remainder taken from reference TRBV7-9 and TRBJ2-1, is DTGVSQNPRHKITKRGQNVTFRCDPISEHNRLYWYRQTLGQGPEFLTYFQNEAQLEKSRLLSDRFSAERPKGSFSTLEIQRTEQGDSAMYLCASSNLQGGNEQFFGPGTRLTVL.